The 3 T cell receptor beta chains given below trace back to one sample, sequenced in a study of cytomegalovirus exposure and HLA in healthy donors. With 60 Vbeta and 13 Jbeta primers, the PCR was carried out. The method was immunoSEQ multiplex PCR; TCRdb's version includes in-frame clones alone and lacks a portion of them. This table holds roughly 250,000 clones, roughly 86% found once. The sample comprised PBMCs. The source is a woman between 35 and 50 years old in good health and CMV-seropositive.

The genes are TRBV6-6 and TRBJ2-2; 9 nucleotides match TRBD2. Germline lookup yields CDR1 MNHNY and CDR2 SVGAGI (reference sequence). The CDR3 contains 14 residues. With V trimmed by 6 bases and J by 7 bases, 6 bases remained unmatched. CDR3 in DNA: TGTGCCAGCAGAGGGACTAGCTCGATCGGGGAGCTGTTTTTT. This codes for CASRGTSSIGELFF.

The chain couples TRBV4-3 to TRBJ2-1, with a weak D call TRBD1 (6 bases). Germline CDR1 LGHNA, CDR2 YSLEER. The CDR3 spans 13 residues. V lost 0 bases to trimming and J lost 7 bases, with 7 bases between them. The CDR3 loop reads CASSQERGNEQFF. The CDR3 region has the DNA TGCGCCAGCAGCCAAGAAAGGGGGAATGAGCAGTTCTTC.

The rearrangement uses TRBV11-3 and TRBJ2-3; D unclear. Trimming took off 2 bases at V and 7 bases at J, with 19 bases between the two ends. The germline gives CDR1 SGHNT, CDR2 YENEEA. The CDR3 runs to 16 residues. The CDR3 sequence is CASSLTTTTSVNTQYF. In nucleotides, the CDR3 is TGTGCCAGCAGCTTAACCACTACCACGTCAGTAAATACGCAGTATTTT. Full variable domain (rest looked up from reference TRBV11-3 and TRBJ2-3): EAGVVQSPRYKIIEKKQPVAFWCNPISGHNTLYWYLQNLGQGPELLIRYENEEAVDDSQLPKDRFSAERLKGVDSTLKIQPAELGDSAVYLCASSLTTTTSVNTQYFGPGTRLTVL.